This T cell receptor beta chain stems from a study of T-cell memory formation after mild COVID-19 (dated by TCRdb to the early 2020s). Concerning the study at large: TCR sequence clusters from the two donors were largely donor specific. Two young, previously healthy adult volunteers, one female and one male, were included in the cohort. Longitudinal TCRalpha and TCRbeta repertoire sequencing tracked T-cell clones expanding and contracting after mild COVID-19 in a couple of donors.

V trim: 4 bases; J trim: 0 bases; unmatched bases: 6. The germline V gene (reference sequence) yields DFQATT for CDR1 and SNEGSKA for CDR2. Including the terminal cysteine and phenylalanine, the CDR3 comprises 15 residues. Solely the CDR3 DNA is kept, with 45 bases framed from the first base. Sequenced using an Illumina NovaSeq 6000. TCRalpha and TCRbeta cDNA libraries were built by 5'RACE with constant-segment primers, adding sample barcodes and unique molecular identifiers. RNA was extracted from every sample with Trizol reagent. Amplification of the libraries took two PCR steps, and the second step added a second sample barcode plus Illumina TruSeq adapters. The libraries were sequenced on an Illumina NovaSeq using 2 x 150 bp paired-end reads. Per the original workflow: The reads were demultiplexed and collapsed into UMI-guided consensus sequences using migec v1.2.7. Using mixcr v2.1.11, UMI consensuses were aligned to TRA and TRB V and J templates and then assembled into clonotypes. A clonotype was counted as expanded or contracted only when both edgeR and NoisET called the clonotype significant, with the noise models trained on biological replicates. edgeR calls used a false discovery rate-adjusted p below 0.01 and a log2 fold-change threshold of 1. PCA with hierarchical clustering of max-normalized trajectories of the 1000 most abundant clonotypes was used as exploratory dynamics analysis. Separately sequenced CD4+ and CD8+ repertoires were used to assign the CD4 or CD8 phenotype of responding clones. TCRdb's own reprocessing of the public reads used fastp at Q25 and MiXCR and kept productive beta chains. Each entry merges the rows of one CDR3 protein and shows their most common DNA and genes. TCRdb, not the original authors, processed these V and J calls. Across this sample there are 150,000 to 200,000 distinct CDR3 sequences, with around a fifth seen only once. Under 25% of the sample lies in the top ten.

PBMCs were isolated by Ficoll-Paque density gradient centrifugation. A word on this clonotype: The antigen it recognizes is unknown. Base qualities were left out, and no much larger clone turns up one base away.

Broad study findings and their caveats: From day 15 to 85, contracting clones showed balanced CD4/CD8 phenotypes, whereas a second wave of clones that expanded from day 15 to 37 leaned towards CD4+. Some responding clones were detected in pre-infection memory, which suggested that pre-existing cross-reactive memory T cells had joined the SARS-CoV-2 response. Only a couple of mild cases were covered in the study, and larger cohorts including severe cases with pre-infection samples were considered necessary. SARS-CoV-2 specificity was not confirmed for the second-wave clones peaking on day 37. Contracting CD4+ clones turned up mainly in the CM and EM memory subsets, whereas EMRA was where CD8+ clones were enriched.

The sequence came from an adult woman who had mild COVID-19 (a few samples of this study predate the infection). The sample titles of this study are shuffled in the database, so cell type and time point are left out; the donor was told from shared clones. Material: PBMCs or a T cell subset sorted from them (not recorded which). The receptor chain draws on TRBV20-1 and TRBJ1-2, and 9 bases in between align with TRBD1. The CDR3 region has the sequence CSANSDRGSNYGYTF. DNA sequence: TGCAGTGCTAACTCGGACAGGGGCTCTAACTATGGCTACACCTTC.